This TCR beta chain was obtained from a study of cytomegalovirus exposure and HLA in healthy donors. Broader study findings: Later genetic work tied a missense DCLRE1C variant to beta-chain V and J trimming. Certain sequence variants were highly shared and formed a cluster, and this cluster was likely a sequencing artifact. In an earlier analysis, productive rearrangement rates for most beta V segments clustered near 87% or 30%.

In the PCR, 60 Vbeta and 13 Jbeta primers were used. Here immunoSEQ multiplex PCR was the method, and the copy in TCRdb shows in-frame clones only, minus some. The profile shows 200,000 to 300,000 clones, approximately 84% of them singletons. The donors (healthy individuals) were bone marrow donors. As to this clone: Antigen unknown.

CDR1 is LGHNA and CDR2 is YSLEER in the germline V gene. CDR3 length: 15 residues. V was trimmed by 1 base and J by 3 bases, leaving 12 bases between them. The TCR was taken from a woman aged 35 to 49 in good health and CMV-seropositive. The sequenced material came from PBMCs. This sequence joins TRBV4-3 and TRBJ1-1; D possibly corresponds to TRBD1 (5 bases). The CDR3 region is CASSQVRVGHTEAFF. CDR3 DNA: TGCGCCAGCAGCCAAGTCCGTGTGGGGCACACTGAAGCTTTCTTT.